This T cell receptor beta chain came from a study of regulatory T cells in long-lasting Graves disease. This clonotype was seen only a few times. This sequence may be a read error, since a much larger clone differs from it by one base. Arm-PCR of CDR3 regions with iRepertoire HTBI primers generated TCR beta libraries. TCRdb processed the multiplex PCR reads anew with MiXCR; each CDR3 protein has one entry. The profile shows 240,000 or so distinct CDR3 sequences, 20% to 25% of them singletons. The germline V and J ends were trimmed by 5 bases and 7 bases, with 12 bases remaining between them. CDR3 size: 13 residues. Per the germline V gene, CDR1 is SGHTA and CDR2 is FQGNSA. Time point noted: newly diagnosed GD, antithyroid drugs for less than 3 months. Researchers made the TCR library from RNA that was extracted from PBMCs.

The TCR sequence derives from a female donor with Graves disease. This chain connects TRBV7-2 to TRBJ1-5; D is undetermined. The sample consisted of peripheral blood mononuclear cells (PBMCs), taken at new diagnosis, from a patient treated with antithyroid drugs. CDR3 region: CASSPSQSQPQHF. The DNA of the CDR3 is TGTGCCAGCAGCCCAAGTCAGAGCCAGCCCCAGCATTTT. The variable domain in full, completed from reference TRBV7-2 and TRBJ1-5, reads GAGVSQSPSNKVTEKGKDVELRCDPISGHTALYWYRQSLGQGLEFLIYFQGNSAPDKSGLPSDRFSAERTGGSVSTLTIQRTQQEDSAVYLCASSPSQSQPQHFGDGTRLSIL.